These T cell receptor beta chains were read from a single sample in a study of T cell repertoires in cytomegalovirus infection. Each CDR3 protein gets one entry after TCRdb re-called the reads with MiXCR. The sample contains about 600,000 distinct CDR3 sequences, 20% to 25% of which appear only once. The sample consisted of CD8+ T cells from PBMCs. The receptors were gathered from a human donor in good health (CMV status not recorded). Some clones in this sample may be carry-over from other donors' samples. Both conserved end residues are trimmed from each CDR3.

v_call: TRBV28
j_call: TRBJ2-5
cdr3_aa: ASLPAKYQETQY

v_call: TRBV6-6
j_call: TRBJ2-1
cdr3_aa: ASISGGAFNEQF

v_call: TRBV29-1
j_call: TRBJ2-1
cdr3_aa: SVEDFSGGKTYNEQF

v_call: TRBV4-3
j_call: TRBJ2-2
cdr3_aa: ASSQNWNTGELF

v_call: TRBV6-2/TRBV6-3
j_call: TRBJ2-3
cdr3_aa: ASSFLAGGPFTDTQY

v_call: TRBV27
j_call: TRBJ2-1
cdr3_aa: ASSLSSVYNEQF

v_call: TRBV7-2
j_call: TRBJ2-7
cdr3_aa: ASSLAGGSYEQY

v_call: TRBV6-2/TRBV6-3
j_call: TRBJ2-1
cdr3_aa: ASSYGGGEGWNEQF

v_call: TRBV6-5
j_call: TRBJ2-3
cdr3_aa: ASSSPPSGSTDTQY

v_call: TRBV27
j_call: TRBJ2-1
cdr3_aa: ASSLAAISYNEQF

v_call: TRBV28
j_call: TRBJ2-1
cdr3_aa: ASSLLGLREQF

v_call: TRBV29-1
j_call: TRBJ2-3
cdr3_aa: SVEDYNPLAGSTDTQY

v_call: TRBV20-1
j_call: TRBJ1-1
cdr3_aa: SAPGRFTEAF

v_call: TRBV7-6
j_call: TRBJ2-1
cdr3_aa: ASSLVNSLRQGLNNEQF

v_call: TRBV27
j_call: TRBJ2-5
cdr3_aa: ASSPGRGPQETQY